The 17 T cell receptor beta chains listed next were all sequenced from one sample in a study of blood T cell repertoires in COVID-19. TCRdb keeps only in-frame clones here, not all; method: immunoSEQ multiplex PCR. The sample lists around 200,000 clones, approximately 82% occurring once. The sequenced sample was peripheral blood. These receptors were collected from a man aged 50 to 60 with active or convalescent COVID-19.

The rearrangement uses TRBV7-9 and TRBJ1-2; 8 nucleotides line up with TRBD1. Germline V gives CDR1 SEHNR, CDR2 FQNEAQ (reference sequence). Germline trimming cut 7 bases from V and 4 bases from J; bases unmatched to any gene: 8. The CDR3 is 14 residues long. The CDR3 DNA reads as TGTGCCAGCACCAAAGACAGGGGTCCCTATGGCTACACCTTC. Translated: CASTKDRGPYGYTF.

The chain recombines TRBV18 with TRBJ1-2, with 8 bases lining up with TRBD1. CDR1 KGHSH and CDR2 LQKENI come from the germline V gene. V gave up 3 bases and J gave up 0 bases; unmatched junction bases: 3. The CDR3 is 15 amino acids. The CDR3 sequence is CASSPQDRANYGYTF. Here the CDR3 DNA reads TGTGCCAGCTCACCTCAGGACAGGGCTAACTATGGCTACACCTTC.

The chain uses TRBV29-1 and TRBJ1-2; a weak D match, TRBD1 (5 bases). This CDR3 is built from 12 residues. The germline gives CDR1 SQVTM, CDR2 ANQGSEA. Trimming removed 4 bases from V and 8 bases from J, with 14 bases in between. CDR3 coding DNA: TGCAGCGTTGTCGACAGCGCAAGAGGCTACACCTTC. As protein: CSVVDSARGYTF.

The count of this clone is one. V usage is TRBV20-1 and J usage is TRBJ2-3; a weak D match, TRBD2 (5 bases). The CDR3 is 11 amino acids. From germline, CDR1 is DFQATT and CDR2 SNEGSKA (reference sequence). V gave up 3 bases and J gave up 9 bases, with 10 bases separating them. Here the CDR3 reads CSASKLDTQYF. CDR3 DNA sequence: TGCAGTGCTAGTAAACTAGACACGCAGTATTTT.

This sequence joins TRBV28 and TRBJ1-4; 8 bases agree with TRBD1. J was trimmed by 8 bases and V by 7 bases; bases with no gene match: 9. Germline V gene lookup returns CDR1 MDHEN and CDR2 SYDVKM. This CDR3 comprises 14 residues. As DNA, the CDR3 is TGTGCCAGCACTTCGACAGGGGTCGGAGAAAAACTGTTTTTT. Protein: CASTSTGVGEKLFF.

The rearrangement links TRBV30 to TRBJ1-2; D unclear. CDR1 and CDR2 (germline): GTSNPN, SVGIG (reference sequence). V dropped 4 bases and J dropped 2 bases, with 8 bases sitting between them. CDR3 length: 12 amino acids. CDR3 residues: CAWTGSNYGYTF. The CDR3 bases are TGTGCCTGGACAGGATCGAACTATGGCTACACCTTC.

To note about this clone: Mismatch with germline at one junction end may stem from a read error. The chain links TRBV7-7 to TRBJ2-7; 10 bases match TRBD2. The CDR3 runs 15 residues. Germline loops: CDR1 SSHAT, CDR2 FNYEAQ (reference sequence). The CDR3 sequence: CASSLEASGRYEQYF. CDR3 DNA sequence: TGTGCTAGCAGCTTAGAGGCTAGCGGGAGATACGAGCAGTACTTC.

This chain connects TRBV6-5 to TRBJ1-3, with D maybe TRBD1 (5 bases). V shed 7 bases and J shed 0 bases, with 13 bases lying between them. The CDR3 has 15 amino acids. CDR1 and CDR2 (germline): MNHEY, SVGAGI. In nucleotides, the CDR3 is TGTGCCAGCACCCGGGGGGGGTCCTCTGGAAACACCATATATTTT. Protein product: CASTRGGSSGNTIYF.

This chain uses TRBV7-2 with TRBJ1-2, with TRBD1 matching over 8 bases. This CDR3 is built from 17 residues. Trimming at V came to 0 bases and at J to 4 bases, leaving 10 bases not matched to a gene. The germline gives CDR1 SGHTA, CDR2 FQGNSA. CDR3 DNA sequence: TGTGCCAGCAGCTTAGCCGACAGGGGTCGTCGGGGCTATGGCTACACCTTC. Translated, it gives CASSLADRGRRGYGYTF.

This chain joins TRBV2 and TRBJ2-7; tentatively, D is TRBD1 (5 bases). Germline V lookup: CDR1 SNHLY, CDR2 FYNNEI. V lost 8 bases, J lost 1 base, and 15 bases lay in between. This CDR3 spans 14 amino acids. CDR3 sequence (DNA): TGTGCCAGCGGTGCAGGGTCCCTTTCCTACGAGCAGTACTTC. It specifies CASGAGSLSYEQYF. The full variable domain, completed using reference TRBV2 and TRBJ2-7, is EPEVTQTPSHQVTQMGQEVILRCVPISNHLYFYWYRQILGQKVEFLVSFYNNEISEKSEIFDDQFSVERPDGSNFTLKIRSTKLEDSAMYFCASGAGSLSYEQYFGPGTRLTVT.

The rearrangement uses TRBV18 and TRBJ1-2; no clear D gene. Germline V gene sequence: CDR1 KGHSH, CDR2 LQKENI. This CDR3 has 13 amino acids. Trimming removed 5 bases from V and 4 bases from J, with 11 bases in between. The DNA for the CDR3 is TGTGCCAGCTCAGCGGGGATCTCCTATGGCTACACCTTC. Translating gives CASSAGISYGYTF. The whole variable domain, remainder taken from reference TRBV18 and TRBJ1-2, is NAGVMQNPRHLVRRRGQEARLRCSPMKGHSHVYWYRQLPEEGLKFMVYLQKENIIDESGMPKERFSAEFPKEGPSILRIQQVVRGDSAAYFCASSAGISYGYTFGSGTRLTVV.

V is TRBV7-2 and J is TRBJ2-7; 10 nucleotides match TRBD1. The germline V gene encodes CDR1 SGHTA and CDR2 FQGNSA. V lost 1 base to trimming and J lost 2 bases; unmatched junction nucleotides: 5. The CDR3 covers 16 residues. CDR3 nucleotide sequence: TGTGCCAGCAGCTTAGGTCTGGGGACAGGGGCCTACGAGCAGTACTTC. Translating it yields CASSLGLGTGAYEQYF.

The chain carries TRBV3-1 (or the pseudogene TRBV3-2) and TRBJ2-3; the D gene is possibly TRBD2 (6 bases). Trimming took 0 bases from V and 11 from J, leaving 15 bases between them. The CDR3 loop spans 14 amino acids. Germline V gene sequence: CDR1 LGHDT, CDR2 YNNKEL (reference sequence). The CDR3 DNA reads TGTGCCAGCAGCCAAGATAAGCGGGTGGGATGGCAGTATTTT. Encoded protein: CASSQDKRVGWQYF.

The chain uses TRBV2 and TRBJ1-4, with 9 bases matching TRBD1. The V segment lost 6 bases and the J segment 11 bases; nucleotides outside the gene matches: 10. Germline V gene sequence: CDR1 SNHLY, CDR2 FYNNEI. This CDR3 is 14 amino acids long. The CDR3 spells CASRMDRGNYKLFF. The CDR3 nucleotides are TGTGCCAGCAGAATGGACAGGGGTAATTACAAACTGTTTTTT.

This chain uses TRBV5-1 with TRBJ1-2; 11 bases match TRBD1. In germline, CDR1 is SGHRS, CDR2 YFSETQ. The CDR3 contains 16 residues. Losses at the gene ends were 4 bases for V and 4 bases for J; bases not matched to a gene: 9. The CDR3 coding sequence is TGCGCCAGCAGCCCAGGTTCGGGACAGGGGGGCTATGGCTACACCTTC. Its translation: CASSPGSGQGGYGYTF.

The chain uses TRBV6-6 and TRBJ2-2; 7 bases are a match to TRBD2. This CDR3 is built from 16 residues. J was trimmed by 0 bases and V by 2 bases; bases with no gene match: 3. Germline V gives CDR1 MNHNY, CDR2 SVGAGI (reference sequence). This CDR3 reads CASSYRGLANTGELFF. DNA for the CDR3: TGTGCCAGCAGTTACCGCGGACTAGCGAACACCGGGGAGCTGTTTTTT.

The chain links TRBV28 to TRBJ2-2; D perhaps matches TRBD1 (5 bases). From germline, CDR1 is MDHEN and CDR2 SYDVKM. CDR3 length: 17 residues. Trimming left V 3 bases short and J 3 bases short, with 17 bases between. CDR3 residues: CASSFELKGLDTGELFF. Written as DNA, the CDR3 is TGTGCCAGCAGTTTTGAGCTTAAGGGGTTGGACACCGGGGAGCTGTTTTTT.